One sample yielded the 14 T cell receptor beta chains listed below, sequenced in a study of blood T cell repertoires in COVID-19. The protocol was immunoSEQ multiplex PCR, while the TCRdb copy is restricted to in-frame clones and leaves out a portion. The profile shows a few hundred thousand clones, about 79% of them singletons. Material for sequencing was peripheral blood. The source is a man over 45 with active or convalescent COVID-19.

The CDR3 spells CASSLAGDPGANVLTF. CDR3 nucleotides: TGTGCCAGCAGCTTGGCAGGGGACCCTGGGGCCAACGTCCTGACTTTC. This sequence joins TRBV5-8 and TRBJ2-6; weak D call: TRBD1 (6 bases). Trimming stripped 0 bases from V and 2 bases from J, with 9 bases between. Germline CDR1 SGHTS, CDR2 YDEGEE. This CDR3 spans 16 amino acids.

This clone was detected only a few times. J is TRBJ2-2 and V is TRBV4-3; a weak D match, TRBD1 (6 bases). Looked up from germline, CDR1 is LGHNA and CDR2 is YSLEER. The CDR3 has 14 residues. V shed 3 bases and J shed 3 bases, with 8 bases lying between them. CDR3 loop: CASSQDSYTGELFF. For the CDR3, the DNA is TGCGCCAGCAGCCAGGACAGCTACACCGGGGAGCTGTTTTTT.

J is TRBJ1-1 and V is TRBV7-9; no firm D call. Trimming removed 1 base from V and 3 bases from J, with 9 bases in between. CDR1 SEHNR and CDR2 FQNEAQ come from the germline V gene (reference sequence). This CDR3 comprises 14 residues. This CDR3 is CASSLVYGDTEAFF. CDR3 DNA sequence: TGTGCCAGCAGCTTAGTGTACGGGGACACTGAAGCTTTCTTT.

This chain joins TRBV7-8 and TRBJ2-2, with D possibly matching TRBD2 (5 bases). The germline V gene has CDR1 SGHVS and CDR2 FQNEAQ. Trimming pared 1 base from V and 7 bases from J, leaving 13 bases between. The CDR3 is 15 amino acids. CDR3: CASSLVTGTDGELFF. The DNA for the CDR3 is TGTGCCAGCAGCTTAGTAACGGGAACGGACGGGGAGCTGTTTTTT.

The chain has TRBV19 and TRBJ1-3, with 12 positions matching TRBD1. The CDR3 spans 21 residues. Germline trimming cut 7 bases from V and 0 bases from J; bases unmatched to any gene: 19. In germline, CDR1 is LNHDA, CDR2 SQIVND (reference sequence). As DNA, the CDR3 is TGTGCCAGTAAGAAGCCACCCGGGACAGGGGGCGCCGGGGGCTCTGGAAACACCATATATTTT. Protein sequence: CASKKPPGTGGAGGSGNTIYF.

J is TRBJ1-1 and V is TRBV9, with D unresolved. Germline CDR1 reads SGDLS; CDR2 reads YYNGEE. V was trimmed by 0 bases and J by 0 bases, leaving 6 bases between them. CDR3 length: 14 residues. In DNA, the CDR3 is TGTGCCAGCAGCGTAGCCCCGGTGAACACTGAAGCTTTCTTT. Translation: CASSVAPVNTEAFF. Full variable domain (outside the CDR3, taken from reference TRBV9 and TRBJ1-1): DSGVTQTPKHLITATGQRVTLRCSPRSGDLSVYWYQQSLDQGLQFLIQYYNGEERAKGNILERFSAQQFPDLHSELNLSSLELGDSALYFCASSVAPVNTEAFFGQGTRLTVV.

The V and J genes are TRBV19 and TRBJ1-6, with D perhaps TRBD1 (6 bases). V lost 9 bases, J lost 7 bases, and 13 bases lay in between. Germline V gives CDR1 LNHDA, CDR2 SQIVND (reference sequence). The CDR3 is made up of 13 amino acids. Here the CDR3 reads CASQTGKNSPLHF. In DNA, the CDR3 is TGTGCCAGCCAGACAGGAAAAAATTCACCCCTCCACTTT.

This chain uses TRBV6-2 or TRBV6-3 with TRBJ1-1; D unresolved. Germline-derived CDR1 and CDR2 are MNHEY and SVGEGT. The length of the CDR3 is 12 residues. Between the trimmed V and J ends, which lost 1 base and 6 bases, there was a span of 6 bases. The DNA for the CDR3 is TGTGCCAGCAGTTACTGGGAGGCTGAAGCTTTCTTT. Protein product: CASSYWEAEAFF.

The V and J genes are TRBV14 and TRBJ2-1; D remains ambiguous. CDR3 size: 16 residues. With 0 bases removed from V and 5 bases from J, the gap between germline ends came to 14 bases. The V gene's germline CDR1 is SGHDN and CDR2 FVKESK. For the CDR3, the DNA is TGTGCCAGCAGCCAAGACTGGCAGGTGGAAGACAATGAGCAGTTCTTC. It codes for CASSQDWQVEDNEQFF.

V and J are TRBV7-3 and TRBJ2-7, with 11 bases identical to TRBD1. The V and J ends lost 4 bases and 4 bases, in that order; junction bases with no gene match: 9. The CDR3 is made up of 16 amino acids. Germline V gene sequence: CDR1 SGHTA, CDR2 FQGTGA. The CDR3 is CASSSTTGQGEYEQYV. In nucleotides, the CDR3 is TGTGCCAGCAGCTCTACTACGGGACAGGGGGAATACGAGCAGTACGTC.

The genes are TRBV11-2 and TRBJ1-1; D uncertain. The CDR3 sequence is 16 residues long. The germline CDR1 and CDR2 sequences are SGHAT and FQNNGV. Trimming pared 2 bases from V and 0 bases from J, leaving 13 bases between. CDR3 in DNA: TGTGCCAGCAGCTTATTTGCGGGGAATGTGAACACTGAAGCTTTCTTT. Protein: CASSLFAGNVNTEAFF.

The chain couples TRBV7-8 to TRBJ1-1, with D perhaps TRBD1 (6 bases). This CDR3 is 15 amino acids long. The V gene lost 5 bases and the J gene lost 1 base, with 14 bases spanning the gap. CDR1 and CDR2 from the germline V gene are SGHVS and FQNEAQ. CDR3 DNA: TGTGCCAGCAGCCGACCGGGGGGGGCGAACACTGAAGCTTTCTTT. Translating it yields CASSRPGGANTEAFF.

V usage is TRBV18 and J usage is TRBJ2-3, with D maybe TRBD1 (5 bases). CDR3 length: 15 amino acids. V was clipped by 3 bases and J by 3 bases, with 13 bases between them. Germline CDR1 reads KGHSH; CDR2 reads LQKENI. This CDR3 reads CASSPLGSGTDTQYF. In nucleotides, the CDR3 is TGTGCCAGCTCACCCCTCGGTTCAGGGACAGATACGCAGTATTTT.

As for this clone: A read error may account for a junction end that differs from germline. The CDR3 DNA is TGTGCTAGCAGCCTGGGCGCCAGGCGGGAGTCTGGGGCCAACGTCCTGACTTTC. Its translation: CASSLGARRESGANVLTF. The chain recombines TRBV7-7 with TRBJ2-6; 7 bases agree with TRBD2. The CDR3 covers 18 residues. Per the germline V gene, CDR1 is SSHAT and CDR2 is FNYEAQ (reference sequence). Supplemented by reference TRBV7-7 and TRBJ2-6, the full variable domain reads GAGVSQSPRYKVTKRGQDVTLRCDPISSHATLYWYQQALGQGPEFLTYFNYEAQPDKSGLPSDRFSAERPEGSISTLTIQRTEQRDSAMYRCASSLGARRESGANVLTFGAGSRLTVL.